This T cell receptor (beta chain) was identified in a study of blood T cells in healthy people across ages. V was clipped by 5 bases and J by 6 bases; unmatched bases: 16. CDR3 length equals 16 residues. From germline, CDR1 is MNHEY and CDR2 SMNVEV (reference sequence). Findings and caveats of the study: Naive CD4+ cells and diversity were both higher in long-lived donors than in aged donors. Donor CMV status, an unknown factor, possibly confounded changes in expanded clonotypes.

Notes on this clonotype: Its target is unknown.

The use of a sample-barcoded 5' primer and a J-beta primer mix characterized a second PCR of roughly 7 to 11 cycles. TCRdb itself ran the 5' RACE reads through MiXCR, one entry per CDR3 protein. The sample carries a few hundred thousand distinct CDR3 sequences, roughly a quarter recorded once. V gene TRBV27 combines with J gene TRBJ2-7; 7 bases agree with TRBD2. This clonotype originated in a woman aged 70-85 years in good health. Material for sequencing was blood. The CDR3: CASSRGIAGGQGEQYF. Here the CDR3 DNA reads TGTGCCAGCAGTCGGGGTATAGCGGGCGGGCAGGGCGAGCAGTACTTC.